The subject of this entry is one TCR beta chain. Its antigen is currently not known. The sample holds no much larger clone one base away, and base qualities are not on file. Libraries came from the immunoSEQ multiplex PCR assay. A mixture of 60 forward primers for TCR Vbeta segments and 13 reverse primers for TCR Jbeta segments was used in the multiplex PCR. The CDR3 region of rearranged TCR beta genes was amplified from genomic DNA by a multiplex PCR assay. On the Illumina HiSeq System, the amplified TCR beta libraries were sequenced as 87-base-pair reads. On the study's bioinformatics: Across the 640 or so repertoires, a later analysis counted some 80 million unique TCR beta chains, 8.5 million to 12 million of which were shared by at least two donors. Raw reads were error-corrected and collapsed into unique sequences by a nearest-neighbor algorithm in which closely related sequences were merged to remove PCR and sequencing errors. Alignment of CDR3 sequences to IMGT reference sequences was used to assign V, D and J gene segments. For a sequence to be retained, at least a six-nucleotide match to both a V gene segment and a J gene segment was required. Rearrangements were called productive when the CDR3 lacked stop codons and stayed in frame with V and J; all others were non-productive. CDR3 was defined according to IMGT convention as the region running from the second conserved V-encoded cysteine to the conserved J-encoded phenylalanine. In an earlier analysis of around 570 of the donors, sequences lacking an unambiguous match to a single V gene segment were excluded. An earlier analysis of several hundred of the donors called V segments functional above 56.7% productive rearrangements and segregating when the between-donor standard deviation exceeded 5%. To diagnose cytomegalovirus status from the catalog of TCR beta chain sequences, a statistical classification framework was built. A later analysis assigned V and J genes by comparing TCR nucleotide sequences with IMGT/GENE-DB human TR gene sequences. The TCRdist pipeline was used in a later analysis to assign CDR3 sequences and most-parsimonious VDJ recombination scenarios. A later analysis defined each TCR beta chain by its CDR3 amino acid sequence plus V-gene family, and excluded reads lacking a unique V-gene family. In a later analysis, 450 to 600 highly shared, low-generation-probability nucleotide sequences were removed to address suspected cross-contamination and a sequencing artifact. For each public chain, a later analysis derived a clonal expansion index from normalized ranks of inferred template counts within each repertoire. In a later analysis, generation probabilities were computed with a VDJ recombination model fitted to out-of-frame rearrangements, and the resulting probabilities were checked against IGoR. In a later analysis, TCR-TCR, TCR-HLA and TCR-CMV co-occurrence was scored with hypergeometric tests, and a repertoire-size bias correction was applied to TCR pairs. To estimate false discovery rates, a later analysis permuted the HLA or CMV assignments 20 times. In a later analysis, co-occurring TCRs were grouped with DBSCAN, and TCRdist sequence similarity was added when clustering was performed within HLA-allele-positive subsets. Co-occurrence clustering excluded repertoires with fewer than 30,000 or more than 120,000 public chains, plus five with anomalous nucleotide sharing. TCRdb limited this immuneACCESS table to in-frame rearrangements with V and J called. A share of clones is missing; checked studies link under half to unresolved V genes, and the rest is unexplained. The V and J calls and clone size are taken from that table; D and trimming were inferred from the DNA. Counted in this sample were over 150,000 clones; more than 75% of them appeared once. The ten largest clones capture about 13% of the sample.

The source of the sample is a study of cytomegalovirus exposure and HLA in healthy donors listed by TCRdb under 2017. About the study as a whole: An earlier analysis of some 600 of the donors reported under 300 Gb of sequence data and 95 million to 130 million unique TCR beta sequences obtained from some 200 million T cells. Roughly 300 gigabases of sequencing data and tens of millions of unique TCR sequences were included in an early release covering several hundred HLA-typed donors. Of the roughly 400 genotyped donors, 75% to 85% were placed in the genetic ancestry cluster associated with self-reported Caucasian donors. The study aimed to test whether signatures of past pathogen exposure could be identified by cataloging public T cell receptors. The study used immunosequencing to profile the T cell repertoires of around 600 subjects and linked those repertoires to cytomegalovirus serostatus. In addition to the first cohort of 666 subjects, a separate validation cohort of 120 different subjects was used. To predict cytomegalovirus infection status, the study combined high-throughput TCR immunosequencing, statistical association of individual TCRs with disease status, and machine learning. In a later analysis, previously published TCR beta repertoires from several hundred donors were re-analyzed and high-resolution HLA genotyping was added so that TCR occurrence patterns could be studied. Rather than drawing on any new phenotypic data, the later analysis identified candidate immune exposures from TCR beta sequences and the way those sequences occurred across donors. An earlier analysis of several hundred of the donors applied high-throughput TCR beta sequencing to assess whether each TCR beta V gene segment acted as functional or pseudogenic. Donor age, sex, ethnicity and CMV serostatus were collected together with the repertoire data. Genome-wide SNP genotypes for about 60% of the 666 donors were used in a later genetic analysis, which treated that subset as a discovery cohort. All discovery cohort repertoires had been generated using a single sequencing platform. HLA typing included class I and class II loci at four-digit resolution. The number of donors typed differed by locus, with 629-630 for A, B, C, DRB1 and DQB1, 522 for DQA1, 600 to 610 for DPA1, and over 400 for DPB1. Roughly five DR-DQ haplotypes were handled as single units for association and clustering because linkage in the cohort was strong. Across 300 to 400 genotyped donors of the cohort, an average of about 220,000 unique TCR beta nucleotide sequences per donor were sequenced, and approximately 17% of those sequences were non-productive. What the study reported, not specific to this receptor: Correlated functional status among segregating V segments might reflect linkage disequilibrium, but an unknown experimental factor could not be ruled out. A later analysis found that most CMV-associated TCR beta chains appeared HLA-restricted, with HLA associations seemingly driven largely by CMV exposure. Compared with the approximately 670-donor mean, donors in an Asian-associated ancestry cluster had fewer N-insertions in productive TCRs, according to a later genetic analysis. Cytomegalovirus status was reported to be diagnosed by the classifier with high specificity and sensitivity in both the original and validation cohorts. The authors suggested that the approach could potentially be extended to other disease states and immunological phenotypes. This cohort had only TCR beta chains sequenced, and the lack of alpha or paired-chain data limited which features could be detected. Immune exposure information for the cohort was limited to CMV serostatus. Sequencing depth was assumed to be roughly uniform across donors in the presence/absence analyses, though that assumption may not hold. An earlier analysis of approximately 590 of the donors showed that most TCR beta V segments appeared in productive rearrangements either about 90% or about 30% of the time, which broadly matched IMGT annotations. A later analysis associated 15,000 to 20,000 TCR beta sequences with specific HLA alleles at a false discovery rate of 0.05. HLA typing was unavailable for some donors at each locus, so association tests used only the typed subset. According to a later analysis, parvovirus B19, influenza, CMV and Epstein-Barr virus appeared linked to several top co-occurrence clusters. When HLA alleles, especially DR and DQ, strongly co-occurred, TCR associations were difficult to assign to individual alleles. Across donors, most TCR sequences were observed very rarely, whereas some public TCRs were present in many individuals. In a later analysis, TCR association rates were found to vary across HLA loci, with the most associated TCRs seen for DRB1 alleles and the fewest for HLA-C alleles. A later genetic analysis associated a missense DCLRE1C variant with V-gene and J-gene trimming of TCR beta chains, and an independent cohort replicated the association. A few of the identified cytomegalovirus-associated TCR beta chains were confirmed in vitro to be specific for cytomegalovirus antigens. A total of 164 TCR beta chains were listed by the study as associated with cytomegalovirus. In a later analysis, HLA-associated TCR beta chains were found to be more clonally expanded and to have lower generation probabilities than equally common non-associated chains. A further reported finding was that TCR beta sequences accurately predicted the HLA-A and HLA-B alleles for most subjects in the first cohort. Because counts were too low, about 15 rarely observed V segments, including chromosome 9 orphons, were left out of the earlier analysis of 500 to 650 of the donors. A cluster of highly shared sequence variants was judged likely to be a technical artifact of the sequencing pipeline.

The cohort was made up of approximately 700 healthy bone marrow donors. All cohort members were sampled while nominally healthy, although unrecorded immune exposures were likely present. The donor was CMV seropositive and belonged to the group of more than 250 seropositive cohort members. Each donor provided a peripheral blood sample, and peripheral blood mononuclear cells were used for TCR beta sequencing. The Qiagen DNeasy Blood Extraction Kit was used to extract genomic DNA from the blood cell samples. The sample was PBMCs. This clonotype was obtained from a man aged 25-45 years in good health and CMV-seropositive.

Read as DNA, the sequence is TGTGCCAGCAGTTACGGGCAGACCTACAATGAGCAGTTCTTC. Translation gives CASSYGQTYNEQFF. The chain couples TRBV6-6 to TRBJ2-1; the D gene cannot be named for sure. The V and J ends are trimmed by 2 bases and 2 bases, leaving 7 bases between them. The CDR3 measures 14 amino acids from cysteine to phenylalanine. The CDR3 DNA has 42 bases and is translated from base 1. According to the germline V gene (reference sequence), CDR1 reads MNHNY and CDR2 reads SVGAGI.